The 15 T cell receptor beta chains in this list originate from one sample, sequenced in a study of cytomegalovirus exposure and HLA in healthy donors. Some clones are missing from TCRdb's copy, which holds only in-frame ones; the method was immunoSEQ multiplex PCR. The sample holds about 110,000 clones, about 85% seen once. Source material: PBMCs. Receptors were obtained from a woman aged 18-30 years in good health and CMV-seronegative.

The rearrangement joins TRBV7-8 to TRBJ2-7; tentative D call: TRBD2 (6 bases). The CDR3 covers 14 residues. The germline gives CDR1 SGHVS, CDR2 FQNEAQ. V was pared by 2 bases and J by 5 bases, with 13 bases between. Here the CDR3 reads CASSLWGVPHEQYF. As DNA, the CDR3 is TGTGCCAGCAGCTTATGGGGGGTTCCCCACGAGCAGTACTTC. Full variable domain (remainder filled in from reference TRBV7-8 and TRBJ2-7): GAGVSQSPRYKVAKRGQDVALRCDPISGHVSLFWYQQALGQGPEFLTYFQNEAQLDKSGLPSDRFFAERPEGSVSTLKIQRTQQEDSAVYLCASSLWGVPHEQYFGPGTRLTVT.

The rearrangement links TRBV9 to TRBJ1-6; 10 bases are shared with TRBD1. The CDR3 has 15 amino acids. Trimming removed 4 bases from V and 9 bases from J; junction bases left unmatched: 7. CDR1 is SGDLS and CDR2 is YYNGEE in the germline V gene. As DNA, the CDR3 is TGTGCCAGCAGCCCGGGACAGGGGACGGGTTCACCCCTCCACTTT. Translation: CASSPGQGTGSPLHF.

This sequence joins TRBV14 and TRBJ2-3, with 8 bases lining up with TRBD2. The trim removed 4 bases at V and 4 bases at J, leaving 1 base unmatched. CDR3 size: 13 residues. The germline gives CDR1 SGHDN, CDR2 FVKESK. The CDR3 bases are TGTGCCAGCAGCCTAGCGGGGTCAGATACGCAGTATTTT. Translation: CASSLAGSDTQYF. The complete variable domain, with remaining parts taken from reference TRBV14 and TRBJ2-3, reads EAGVTQFPSHSVIEKGQTVTLRCDPISGHDNLYWYRRVMGKEIKFLLHFVKESKQDESGMPNNRFLAERTGGTYSTLKVQPAELEDSGVYFCASSLAGSDTQYFGPGTRLTVL.

The chain joins TRBV13 to TRBJ2-3, with D maybe TRBD2 (5 bases). The V gene lost 3 bases and the J gene lost 0 bases, with 10 bases spanning the gap. The CDR3 is 15 amino acids. Germline assignment: CDR1 PRHDT and CDR2 FYEKMQ (reference sequence). This CDR3 reads CASSLREESTDTQYF. The CDR3, as DNA: TGTGCCAGCAGCTTGAGGGAAGAAAGCACAGATACGCAGTATTTT.

The chain couples TRBV28 to TRBJ2-7; D is possibly TRBD2 (5 bases). The CDR3 contains 14 residues. CDR1 is MDHEN, CDR2 SYDVKM, per germline. Trimming took off 8 bases at V and 2 bases at J, with 16 bases between the two ends. CDR3 protein: CASRISRAPYEQYF. The CDR3 coding sequence is TGTGCCAGCCGAATATCGAGGGCTCCCTACGAGCAGTACTTC.

The chain joins TRBV5-1 to TRBJ1-2; 7 bases line up with TRBD1. Unmatched junction bases numbered 9, after V lost 5 bases and J lost 5 bases. Germline V CDR1 and CDR2: SGHRS, YFSETQ. The CDR3 contains 14 residues. CDR3 sequence (DNA): TGCGCCAGCAGTACAGGGGAGAGGTTTTATGGCTACACCTTC. Translating it yields CASSTGERFYGYTF. Using reference TRBV5-1 and TRBJ1-2 for the parts outside the CDR3, the full variable domain is KAGVTQTPRYLIKTRGQQVTLSCSPISGHRSVSWYQQTPGQGLQFLFEYFSETQRNKGNFPGRFSGRQFSNSRSEMNVSTLELGDSALYLCASSTGERFYGYTFGSGTRLTVV.

This chain links TRBV25-1 with TRBJ1-1; weak D call: TRBD1 (6 bases). Trimming removed 6 bases from V and 10 bases from J, with 21 bases in between. Germline V gene lookup returns CDR1 MGHDK and CDR2 SYGVNS. The CDR3 is made up of 14 amino acids. Here the CDR3 DNA reads TGTGCCAGCAGGGACAGCAAAACTCGTTTTCCAGCTTTCTTT. Translated: CASRDSKTRFPAFF.

The genes are TRBV6-6 and TRBJ2-7, with D perhaps matching TRBD2 (6 bases). The CDR3 is made up of 14 amino acids. Per the germline V gene, CDR1 is MNHNY and CDR2 is SVGAGI (reference sequence). Trimming cost V 5 bases and J 0 bases, with 11 bases left between them. DNA of the CDR3: TGTGCCAGCAGTCGGGGGACGAGCTCCTACGAGCAGTACTTC. This sequence encodes CASSRGTSSYEQYF.

The chain recombines TRBV10-3 with TRBJ1-1; 8 bases align to TRBD1. The V gene's germline CDR1 is ENHRY and CDR2 SYGVKD. The length of the CDR3 is 18 residues. V was clipped by 0 bases and J by 4 bases; unmatched bases: 13. CDR3: CAISESVYGRGQATEAFF. CDR3 in DNA: TGTGCCATCAGTGAGTCGGTGTACGGCAGGGGGCAGGCCACTGAAGCTTTCTTT.

The V call is TRBV4-1, the J call TRBJ1-1, with TRBD1 identical over 7 bases. The CDR3 is 15 residues long. Germline-derived CDR1 and CDR2 are MGHRA and YSYEKL. V lost 4 bases and J lost 1; bases outside the gene matches: 6. The CDR3 spells CASSPAGQRNTEAFF. CDR3 nucleotide sequence: TGCGCCAGCAGCCCTGCGGGACAGCGGAACACTGAAGCTTTCTTT.

This clone was observed a single time. This rearrangement joins TRBV4-1 to TRBJ1-2; D is possibly TRBD1 (6 bases). The CDR3 consists of 15 residues. Germline assignment: CDR1 MGHRA and CDR2 YSYEKL. Between the trimmed V and J ends, which lost 0 bases and 4 bases, there was a span of 12 bases. CDR3 bases: TGCGCCAGCAGCCAAGACGAAACAGGGCCCTATGGCTACACCTTC. This sequence encodes CASSQDETGPYGYTF.

As concerns this clone: This same CDR3 is encoded by further DNA sequences in the sample. The chain links TRBV7-9 to TRBJ1-5; D is uncertain. With 1 base removed from V and 7 bases from J, the gap between germline ends came to 5 bases. Germline lookup yields CDR1 SEHNR and CDR2 FQNEAQ (reference sequence). The CDR3 has 12 amino acids. CDR3 nucleotide sequence: TGTGCCAGCAGCTTAGGCGGCCAGCCCCAGCATTTT. This codes for CASSLGGQPQHF. The full variable domain, with the rest looked up from reference TRBV7-9 and TRBJ1-5, is DTGVSQNPRHKITKRGQNVTFRCDPISEHNRLYWYRQTLGQGPEFLTYFQNEAQLEKSRLLSDRFSAERPKGSFSTLEIQRTEQGDSAMYLCASSLGGQPQHFGDGTRLSIL.

The genes are TRBV13 and TRBJ2-5; 8 bases align to TRBD2. The V gene's germline CDR1 is PRHDT and CDR2 FYEKMQ (reference sequence). The CDR3 runs to 20 residues. Trimming removed 0 bases from V and 1 base from J; junction bases left unmatched: 16. CDR3 amino acids: CASSLGWRAGALGPQETQYF. In DNA form, the CDR3 reads TGTGCCAGCAGCTTAGGTTGGCGAGCGGGGGCCCTCGGACCCCAAGAGACCCAGTACTTC.

CDR3: CASSLEGQGANSPLHF. The CDR3 coding sequence is TGTGCCAGCAGCCTCGAGGGACAGGGGGCTAATTCACCCCTCCACTTT. The chain links TRBV7-9 to TRBJ1-6, with TRBD1 identical over 12 bases. The junction had 5 bases not matched to a gene; V was cut back by 5 bases and J by 6 bases. CDR3 length equals 16 residues. Germline V gives CDR1 SEHNR, CDR2 FQNEAQ (reference sequence).

This clone was found a few times. The chain joins TRBV27 to TRBJ1-6, with D perhaps matching TRBD1 (5 bases). The CDR3 contains 13 residues. V lost 4 bases and J 12 bases, leaving 13 bases between the germline ends. Germline V gene sequence: CDR1 MNHEY, CDR2 SMNVEV (reference sequence). The CDR3 here is CASSSRLREPLHF. The DNA for the CDR3 is TGTGCCAGCAGTTCCCGCCTCAGGGAACCCCTCCACTTT.